This TCR beta chain emerged from a study of identical twins. Concerning this clonotype itself: The antigen remains undetermined.

The CDR3 is 13 residues long. V gave up 3 bases and J gave up 7 bases, with 13 bases separating them. Germline V CDR1 and CDR2: SGHVS, FNYEAQ. All donors were healthy, and all were Caucasian. General study findings and limits: An excess of low generation probability was shown by twin-shared out-of-frame alpha sequences.

From the 5' RACE reads, TCRdb called clonotypes with MiXCR, one entry per CDR3 protein. The table has roughly 260,000 distinct CDR3 sequences, around 15% seen once. The sequence came from a woman aged 18-29 years in good health. Sample: memory (CD45RO+) T cells sorted from blood. The chain combines TRBV7-6 with TRBJ2-7; D tentatively reads TRBD1 or TRBD2 (5 bases each). CDR3 region: CASSFQTWGEQYF. The DNA for the CDR3 is TGTGCCAGCAGCTTCCAAACGTGGGGGGAGCAGTACTTC.